The T cell receptor (beta chain) under discussion was sequenced for a study of blood T cell repertoires in COVID-19. In the study overall: From the United States, Italy and Spain came samples of acute and convalescent COVID-19.

Original analysis: Reference gene primer amplification gave nucleated cell count estimates. Generated by immunoSEQ multiplex PCR, the TCRdb table keeps only in-frame clones and is missing some. V and J calls and clone size are copied from that table; D and trimming were computed from the DNA. In the table there are some 300,000 clones, about nine tenths of which are singletons. Individuals aged roughly 18 to 95 years were recruited from 24 US areas. Cohort allocation depended upon clinical history that participants reported. V was clipped by 3 bases and J by 5 bases, with 2 bases between them. Germline values: CDR1 SGHDN, CDR2 FVKESK. The CDR3 loop spans 11 amino acids.

This chain connects TRBV14 to TRBJ1-3; no reliable D call. The sequenced material came from PBMCs or T cells enriched from blood (not recorded which). The clonotype comes from a woman aged 25 to 45 who had recovered from COVID-19. The CDR3: CASSHRNTIYF. The CDR3 DNA sequence: TGTGCCAGCAGCCATAGAAACACCATATATTTT.